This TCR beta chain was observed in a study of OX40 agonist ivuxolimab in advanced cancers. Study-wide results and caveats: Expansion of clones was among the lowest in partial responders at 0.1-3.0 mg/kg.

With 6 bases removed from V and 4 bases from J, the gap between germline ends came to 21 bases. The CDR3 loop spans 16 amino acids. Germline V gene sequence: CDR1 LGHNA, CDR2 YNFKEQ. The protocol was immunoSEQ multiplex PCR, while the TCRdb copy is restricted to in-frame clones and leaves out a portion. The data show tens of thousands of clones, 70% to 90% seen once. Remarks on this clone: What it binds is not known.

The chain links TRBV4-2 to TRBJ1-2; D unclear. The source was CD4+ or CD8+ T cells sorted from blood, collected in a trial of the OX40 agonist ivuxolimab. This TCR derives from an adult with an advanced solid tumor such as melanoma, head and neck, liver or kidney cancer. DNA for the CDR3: TGTGCCAGCAGACGGAACCGGGGTACCGAAACCTATGGCTACACCTTC. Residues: CASRRNRGTETYGYTF.